This T cell receptor beta chain was retrieved from a study of cytomegalovirus exposure and HLA in healthy donors (dated by TCRdb to the late 2010s). Regarding the study in general: According to an earlier analysis of a few hundred of the donors, about 180 million T cells yielded 117 million unique TCR beta sequences and about 300 Gb of sequence data. Roughly 300 gigabases of sequencing data and approximately 84 million unique TCR sequences were included in an early release covering 550 to 650 HLA-typed donors. Among the roughly 400 genotyped donors, around 81% belonged to the genetic ancestry cluster associated with self-reported Caucasian donors. The study aimed to test whether cataloging public T cell receptors could reveal signatures of past pathogen exposure. The study used immunosequencing to profile the T cell repertoires of 670 or so subjects and linked those repertoires to cytomegalovirus serostatus. Along with the approximately 620-subject first cohort, a separate validation cohort of around 120 different subjects was used. To predict cytomegalovirus infection status, the study combined high-throughput TCR immunosequencing, statistical association of individual TCRs with disease status, and machine learning. In a later analysis, previously published TCR beta repertoires from 670 or so donors were re-analyzed and high-resolution HLA genotyping was added so that TCR occurrence patterns could be studied. In the later analysis, no new phenotypic data were used to find candidate immune exposures; instead, reliance was placed on TCR beta sequences and their occurrence across donors. In an earlier analysis of a few hundred of the donors, high-throughput TCR beta sequencing was used to judge whether each TCR beta V gene segment behaved as functional or pseudogenic. Donor age, sex, ethnicity and CMV serostatus were collected together with the repertoire data. Genome-wide SNP genotypes for about three fifths of the 666 donors were used in a later genetic analysis, which treated that subset as a discovery cohort. Every repertoire in the discovery cohort had been generated on one and the same sequencing platform. HLA typing included class I and class II loci at four-digit resolution. The number of donors typed differed by locus, with 629-630 for A, B, C, DRB1 and DQB1, around 500 for DQA1, 600 to 610 for DPA1, and some 440 for DPB1. Roughly five DR-DQ haplotypes were handled as single units for association and clustering because linkage in the cohort was strong. On average, around 230,000 unique TCR beta nucleotide sequences were sequenced per donor among several hundred genotyped donors of the cohort, with about 19% of those sequences being non-productive. The research as a whole found: CMV serostatus was the only immune exposure information available for the cohort. According to a later genetic analysis, donors in an Asian-associated ancestry cluster had fewer N-insertions in productive TCRs than the roughly 670-donor mean. Some IMGT-functional V segments, including TRBV6-2 and TRBV6-3, could not be distinguished by the 87-base-pair reads and were therefore excluded. The authors suggested that the approach could potentially be generalized to other disease states and immunological phenotypes. In a later analysis, most CMV-associated TCR beta chains were found to appear HLA-restricted, with HLA associations seemingly driven largely by CMV exposure. The presence/absence analyses assumed that sequencing depth was roughly uniform across donors, and that assumption may not be true. In a later analysis, several top co-occurrence clusters were reported to appear linked to parvovirus B19, influenza, CMV and Epstein-Barr virus. V-gene and J-gene trimming of TCR beta chains was associated with a missense DCLRE1C variant in a later genetic analysis, and the association was replicated in an independent cohort. In this cohort, only TCR beta chains were sequenced, and detectable features were limited by the absence of alpha or paired-chain data. In an earlier analysis of 587 of the donors, most TCR beta V segments appeared in productive rearrangements about 87% or about 30% of the time, broadly matching IMGT annotations. A group of highly shared sequence variants was considered likely to be a technical artifact of the sequencing pipeline. According to a later analysis, TCR association rates differed among HLA loci, with DRB1 alleles showing the most associated TCRs and HLA-C alleles showing the fewest. A later analysis associated about 17,000 TCR beta sequences with specific HLA alleles at a false discovery rate of 0.05. Because HLA typing was unavailable for some donors at each locus, only the typed subset was used in association tests. While some public TCRs were present in many individuals, most TCR sequences turned up only very rarely across donors. Compared with equally common non-associated chains, HLA-associated TCR beta chains in a later analysis were more clonally expanded and had lower generation probabilities. About 15 rarely observed V segments, including chromosome 9 orphons, were excluded from the earlier analysis of some 590 of the donors because counts were too low. Correlated functional status among segregating V segments might be attributable to linkage disequilibrium, but an unknown experimental factor could not be ruled out. In vitro tests confirmed that a few of the cytomegalovirus-associated TCR beta chains recognize cytomegalovirus antigens. In the study, around 150 TCR beta chains were listed as associated with cytomegalovirus. A further reported finding was that TCR beta sequences accurately predicted the HLA-A and HLA-B alleles for most subjects in the first cohort. The classifier was reported to diagnose cytomegalovirus status with high specificity and sensitivity in both the original and validation cohorts. When HLA alleles, especially DR and DQ, strongly co-occurred, attributing TCR associations to individual alleles was difficult.

This clone was counted only a few times. It has no known antigen specificity. No much larger clone exists at a distance of one base, and base qualities are not known. The cohort consisted of 600 to 700 healthy bone marrow donors. At the time of sampling, all cohort members were nominally healthy, though unrecorded immune exposures were likely present. The donor was CMV seropositive and was included in the group of 250 to 300 seropositive cohort members. A peripheral blood sample was provided by each donor, and peripheral blood mononuclear cells were used for TCR beta sequencing. Genomic DNA extraction from the blood cell samples was performed with the Qiagen DNeasy Blood Extraction Kit. From a lookup of the germline V gene (reference sequence), CDR1 and CDR2 are SEHNR and FQNEAQ. The CDR3 measures 18 amino acids from cysteine to phenylalanine. Only CDR3 DNA is held: 54 bases, read in frame from base 1. V ends up 5 bases short and J 0 bases short, with an unmatched junction base count of 4.

Libraries were prepared through the immunoSEQ multiplex PCR assay. The multiplex PCR relied on a mix of 60 forward primers for TCR Vbeta segments and 13 reverse primers for TCR Jbeta segments. The CDR3 region of rearranged TCR beta genes was amplified from genomic DNA by a multiplex PCR assay. On the Illumina HiSeq System, the amplified TCR beta libraries were sequenced as 87-base-pair reads. In the paper's pipeline: A later analysis tallied roughly 80 million unique TCR beta chains across the 666 repertoires, and around 10 million of those chains were shared by two or more donors. Raw reads were error-corrected and collapsed into unique sequences by a nearest-neighbor algorithm in which closely related sequences were merged to remove PCR and sequencing errors. CDR3 sequences were aligned to IMGT reference sequences to assign V, D and J gene segments. For a sequence to be retained, a match of at least six nucleotides to both a V gene segment and a J gene segment was required. Rearrangements were classified as productive when the CDR3 lacked stop codons and remained in frame with V and J, and all other rearrangements were classified as non-productive. CDR3 was defined by IMGT convention, running from the second conserved V-encoded cysteine to the conserved J-encoded phenylalanine. The earlier analysis of a few hundred of the donors excluded sequences that lacked an unambiguous match to a single V gene segment. An earlier analysis of fewer than 750 of the donors called V segments functional above 56.7% productive rearrangements and segregating when the between-donor standard deviation exceeded 5%. A statistical classification framework was built to diagnose cytomegalovirus status from the catalog of TCR beta chain sequences. In a later analysis, V and J genes were assigned by comparing TCR nucleotide sequences against IMGT/GENE-DB human TR gene sequences. The TCRdist pipeline was used in a later analysis to assign CDR3 sequences and most-parsimonious VDJ recombination scenarios. A later analysis defined each TCR beta chain by its CDR3 amino acid sequence plus V-gene family, and excluded reads lacking a unique V-gene family. A later analysis removed roughly 590 highly shared, low-generation-probability nucleotide sequences to deal with suspected cross-contamination and a sequencing artifact. In a later analysis, a clonal expansion index was calculated for each public chain from normalized within-repertoire ranks of inferred template counts. A later analysis computed generation probabilities with a VDJ recombination model fitted to out-of-frame rearrangements, and checked the results against IGoR. In a later analysis, TCR-TCR, TCR-HLA and TCR-CMV co-occurrence was scored with hypergeometric tests, and a repertoire-size bias correction was applied to TCR pairs. A later analysis estimated false discovery rates by permuting HLA or CMV assignments 20 times. A later analysis grouped co-occurring TCRs with DBSCAN, adding TCRdist sequence similarity when clustering within HLA-allele-positive subsets. Repertoires with fewer than 30,000 or more than 120,000 public chains were left out of co-occurrence clustering, as were a handful of repertoires with anomalous nucleotide sharing. Imported from immuneACCESS, the table was reduced by TCRdb to in-frame sequences with V and J called. These copies leave out some clones; in studies compared against another copy, an unresolved V gene accounts for under half, and the cause of the remainder is not known. Clone size and the V and J calls come from that table; the DNA yielded D and trimming. In this sample the table shows nearly 110,000 clones, about 76% of which occur a single time. Around 5.8% of the sample comes from the top ten.

This receptor chain uses TRBV7-9 and TRBJ2-2; 15 of the junction bases match TRBD2. This TCR came from a woman aged 45 to 65 in good health and CMV-seropositive. Sequencing used PBMCs. In nucleotide form, the sequence is TGTGCCAGCAGCCCTAGGACTAGCGGGGGGGCGAACACCGGGGAGCTGTTTTTT. Translated, this gives CASSPRTSGGANTGELFF.